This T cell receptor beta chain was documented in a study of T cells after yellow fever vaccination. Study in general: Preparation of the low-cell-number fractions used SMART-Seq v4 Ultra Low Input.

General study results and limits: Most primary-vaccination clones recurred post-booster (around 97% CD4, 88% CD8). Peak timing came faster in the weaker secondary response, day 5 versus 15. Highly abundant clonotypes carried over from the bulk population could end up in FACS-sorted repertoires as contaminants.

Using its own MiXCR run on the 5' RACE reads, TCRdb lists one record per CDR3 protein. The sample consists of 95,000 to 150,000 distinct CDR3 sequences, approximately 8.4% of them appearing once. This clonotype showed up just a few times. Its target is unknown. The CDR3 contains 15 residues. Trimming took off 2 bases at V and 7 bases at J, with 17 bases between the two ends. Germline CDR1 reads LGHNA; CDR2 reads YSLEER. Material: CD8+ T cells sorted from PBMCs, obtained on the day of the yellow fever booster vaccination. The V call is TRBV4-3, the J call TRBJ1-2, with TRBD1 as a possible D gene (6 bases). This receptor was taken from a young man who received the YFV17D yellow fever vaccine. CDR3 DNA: TGCGCCAGCAGCCAATCCGGACAGAGGATGGGTGGCTACACCTTC. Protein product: CASSQSGQRMGGYTF.